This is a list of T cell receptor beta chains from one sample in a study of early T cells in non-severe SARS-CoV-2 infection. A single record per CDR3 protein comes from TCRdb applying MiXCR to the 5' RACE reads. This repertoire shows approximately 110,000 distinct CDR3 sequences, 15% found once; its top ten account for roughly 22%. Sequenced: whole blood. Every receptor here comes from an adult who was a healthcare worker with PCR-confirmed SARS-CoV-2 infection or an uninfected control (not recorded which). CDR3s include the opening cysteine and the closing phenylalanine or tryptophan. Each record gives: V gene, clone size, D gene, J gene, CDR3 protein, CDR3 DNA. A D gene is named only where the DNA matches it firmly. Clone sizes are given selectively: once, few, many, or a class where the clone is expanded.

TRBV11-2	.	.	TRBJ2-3	CASSSLGLDTQYF	TGTGCCAGCAGCTCCCTTGGATTAGATACGCAGTATTTT
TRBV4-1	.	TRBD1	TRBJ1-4	CASSHHTGATNEKLFF	TGCGCCAGCAGCCATCACACAGGGGCGACTAATGAAAAACTGTTTTTT
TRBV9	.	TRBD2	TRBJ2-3	CASSVGLAGGTDTQYF	TGTGCCAGCAGCGTAGGGCTAGCGGGGGGCACAGATACGCAGTATTTT
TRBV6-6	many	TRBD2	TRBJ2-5	CASSLAGSQETQYF	TGTGCCAGCAGTTTAGCGGGTAGCCAAGAGACCCAGTACTTC
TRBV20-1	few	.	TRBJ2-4	CSAPGQKLAKNIQYF	TGCAGTGCTCCCGGGCAAAAACTAGCCAAAAACATTCAGTACTTC
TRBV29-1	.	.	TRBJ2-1	CSVAQIRNEQFF	TGCAGCGTTGCCCAGATCCGGAATGAGCAGTTCTTC
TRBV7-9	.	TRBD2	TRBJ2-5	CASSTGASGVQETQYF	TGTGCCAGCAGCACAGGAGCTAGCGGGGTCCAAGAGACCCAGTACTTC
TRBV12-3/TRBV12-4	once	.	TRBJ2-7	CASRTYEQYF	TGTGCCAGCAGGACCTACGAGCAGTACTTC
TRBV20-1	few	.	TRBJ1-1	CSAIPADKNTEAFF	TGCAGTGCCATTCCGGCTGATAAGAACACTGAAGCTTTCTTT
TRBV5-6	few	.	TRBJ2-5	CASSPLKLRETQYF	TGTGCCAGCAGCCCACTAAAGCTCCGGGAGACCCAGTACTTC
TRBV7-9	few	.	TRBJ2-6	CASSLTYRVGANVLTF	TGTGCCAGCAGCTTAACCTACAGGGTTGGGGCCAACGTCCTGACTTTC
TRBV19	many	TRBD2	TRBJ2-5	CASSDYGGTQETQYF	TGTGCCAGTAGTGATTACGGGGGGACCCAAGAGACCCAGTACTTC
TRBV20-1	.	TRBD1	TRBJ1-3	CSASGQADTIYF	TGCAGTGCTAGTGGACAGGCAGACACCATATATTTT
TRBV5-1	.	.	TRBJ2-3	CATCRRHTDTQYF	TGCGCCACCTGCCGGCGGCACACAGATACGCAGTATTTT
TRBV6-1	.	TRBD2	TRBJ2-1	CASSALAALGNEQFF	TGTGCCAGCAGTGCTCTAGCGGCCCTAGGGAATGAGCAGTTCTTC
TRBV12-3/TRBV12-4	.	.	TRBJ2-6	CASSLRGSGANVLTF	TGTGCCAGCAGCCTCCGGGGCTCTGGGGCCAACGTCCTGACTTTC
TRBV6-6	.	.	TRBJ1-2	CASSYLRGGYTF	TGTGCCAGCAGTTACTTGCGAGGGGGCTACACCTTC
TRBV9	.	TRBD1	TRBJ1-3	CASSYTGGAGNTIYF	TGTGCCAGCAGCTATACAGGGGGAGCTGGAAACACCATATATTTT
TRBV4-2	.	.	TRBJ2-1	CASSQGPGNEQFF	TGTGCCAGCAGCCAAGGTCCGGGAAATGAGCAGTTCTTC
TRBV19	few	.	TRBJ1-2	CASTPGGSVYGYTF	TGTGCCAGTACCCCTGGCGGCTCCGTCTATGGCTACACCTTC
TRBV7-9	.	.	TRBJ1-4	CASSLGRNVEKLFF	TGTGCCAGCAGCTTGGGCAGGAACGTTGAAAAACTGTTTTTT
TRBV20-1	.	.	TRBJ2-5	CSARVSGIETQYF	TGCAGTGCTAGAGTTTCAGGGATAGAGACCCAGTACTTC
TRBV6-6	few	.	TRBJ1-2	CASSYSPGRIYGYTF	TGTGCCAGCAGTTACTCACCAGGACGGATCTATGGCTACACCTTC
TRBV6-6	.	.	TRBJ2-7	CASSQTSYEQYF	TGTGCCAGCAGTCAAACCTCCTACGAGCAGTACTTC
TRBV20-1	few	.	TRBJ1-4	CSARADEKLFF	TGCAGTGCCCGGGCGGATGAAAAACTGTTTTTT
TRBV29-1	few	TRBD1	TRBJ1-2	CGTGDNYGYTF	TGCGGGACAGGGGATAACTATGGCTACACCTTC
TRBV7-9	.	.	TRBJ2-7	CASSRQGGTPYF	TGTGCCAGCAGCAGACAAGGGGGGACCCCATACTTC
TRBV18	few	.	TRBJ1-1	CASSPRNTEAFF	TGTGCCAGCTCACCGCGGAACACTGAAGCTTTCTTT
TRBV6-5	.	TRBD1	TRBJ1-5	CASSPRPWTGNQPQHF	TGTGCCAGCAGCCCCCGGCCGTGGACAGGTAATCAGCCCCAGCATTTT
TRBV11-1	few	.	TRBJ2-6	CASSDRNSGANVLTF	TGTGCCAGCAGCGATAGGAACTCTGGGGCCAACGTCCTGACTTTC
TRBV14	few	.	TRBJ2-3	CASSPNPLRDTQYF	TGTGCCAGCAGCCCCAACCCGCTCCGCGATACGCAGTATTTT
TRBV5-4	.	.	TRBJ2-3	CASSLTVSPTDTQYF	TGTGCCAGCAGCTTGACGGTTTCCCCTACAGATACGCAGTATTTT
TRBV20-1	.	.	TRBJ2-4	CSASTGLAKNIQYF	TGCAGTGCTAGTACAGGATTAGCCAAAAACATTCAGTACTTC
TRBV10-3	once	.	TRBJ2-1	CASSPDNNEQFF	TGTGCCAGCTCCCCGGACAACAATGAGCAGTTCTTC
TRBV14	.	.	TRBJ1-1	CASSQVPLWKPFF	TGTGCCAGCAGCCAAGTCCCCCTCTGGAAGCCTTTCTTT
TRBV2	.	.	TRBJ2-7	CASSVNADGSYEQYF	TGTGCCAGCAGTGTCAATGCTGACGGTTCCTACGAGCAGTACTTC
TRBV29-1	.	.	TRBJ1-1	CSARVGPGAFF	TGCAGCGCACGGGTGGGGCCGGGAGCTTTCTTT
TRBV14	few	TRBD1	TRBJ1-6	CASSIGGQGASPLHF	TGTGCCAGCAGCATAGGAGGACAGGGGGCATCACCCCTCCACTTT
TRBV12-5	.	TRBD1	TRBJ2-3	CASALGQATDTQYF	TGTGCTAGTGCCCTCGGACAGGCCACAGATACGCAGTATTTT
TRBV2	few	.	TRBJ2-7	CASSYPPGRTDEQYF	TGTGCCAGCAGTTATCCCCCGGGGAGAACGGACGAGCAGTACTTC
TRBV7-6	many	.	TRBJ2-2	CASKLRVGNTGELFF	TGTGCCAGCAAATTGAGGGTTGGGAACACCGGGGAGCTGTTTTTT
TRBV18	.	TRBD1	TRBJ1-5	CASSPQPDRAQHF	TGTGCCAGCTCACCACAACCGGACAGGGCCCAGCATTTT
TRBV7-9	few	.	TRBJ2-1	CASSLAGAYSGNEQFF	TGTGCCAGCAGCTTAGCTGGGGCTTACAGCGGCAATGAGCAGTTCTTC
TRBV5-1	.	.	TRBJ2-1	CASSLGVGLGQFF	TGCGCCAGCAGCTTGGGGGTCGGATTAGGACAGTTCTTC
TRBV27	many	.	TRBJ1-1	CASSHMNTEAFF	TGTGCCAGCAGCCACATGAACACTGAAGCTTTCTTT
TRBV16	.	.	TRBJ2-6	CASSQSQVTGANVLTF	TGTGCCAGCAGCCAATCCCAGGTTACTGGGGCCAACGTCCTGACTTTC
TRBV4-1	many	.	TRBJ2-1	CASSQLGDSYNEQFF	TGCGCCAGCAGCCAACTAGGGGATTCCTACAATGAGCAGTTCTTC
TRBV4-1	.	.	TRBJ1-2	CASSLELVPNYGYTF	TGCGCCAGCAGCCTCGAATTGGTTCCGAACTATGGCTACACCTTC
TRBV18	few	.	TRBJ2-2	CASSPRQGYTGELFF	TGTGCCAGCTCACCAAGGCAGGGCTACACCGGGGAGCTGTTTTTT
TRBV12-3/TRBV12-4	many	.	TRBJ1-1	CASSLTGGNTEAFF	TGTGCCAGCAGTTTGACAGGCGGGAACACTGAAGCTTTCTTT
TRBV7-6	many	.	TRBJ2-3	CASSLAAQGNTQYF	TGTGCCAGCAGCTTAGCGGCACAGGGAAATACGCAGTATTTT
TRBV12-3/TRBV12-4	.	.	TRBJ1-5	CASSAGGNQPQHF	TGTGCCAGCAGTGCCGGGGGCAATCAGCCCCAGCATTTT
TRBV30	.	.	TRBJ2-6	CAWSSGANVLTF	TGTGCCTGGAGTAGTGGGGCCAACGTCCTGACTTTC
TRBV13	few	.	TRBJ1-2	CASSLRLTGNYGYTF	TGTGCCAGCAGCTTAAGGCTTACCGGTAACTATGGCTACACCTTC
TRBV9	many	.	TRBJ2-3	CASSVGSGTDTQYF	TGTGCCAGCAGCGTAGGCAGTGGCACAGATACGCAGTATTTT
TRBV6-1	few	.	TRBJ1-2	CASSEWTAANYGYTF	TGTGCCAGCAGTGAATGGACAGCTGCTAACTATGGCTACACCTTC
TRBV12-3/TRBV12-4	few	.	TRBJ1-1	CASSGTPNTEAFF	TGTGCCAGCAGTGGGACACCGAACACTGAAGCTTTCTTT
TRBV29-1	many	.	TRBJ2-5	CSVRDGPEAQYF	TGCAGCGTCCGGGACGGGCCGGAGGCCCAGTACTTC
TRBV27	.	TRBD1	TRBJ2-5	CASSYRGEETQYF	TGTGCCAGCAGTTACAGGGGGGAAGAGACCCAGTACTTC